This T cell receptor beta chain stems from a study of regulatory T cells in long-lasting Graves disease (dated by TCRdb to the early 2020s). Broadly, across the study: Antithyroid drugs had been taken for less than 3 months by newly diagnosed Graves' disease patients. TCR sequencing covered some 13 persistent and around 20 newly diagnosed Graves' disease patients, approximately 33 samples in total. This study used TCR sequencing and RNA sequencing of peripheral blood to compare persistent Graves' disease patients against newly diagnosed Graves' disease patients. The study was registered as a clinical trial and conducted in China. The paper as a whole reports these results and caveats: Lower TCR Shannon entropy and fewer highly expanded clones were observed in persistent Graves' disease patients than in newly diagnosed patients, which suggested clonal expansion. As a limitation, the authors acknowledged that the small sample size may reduce accuracy. Only peripheral blood was studied, because thyroid tissue, the primary lesion, was inaccessible. Only the TCR beta chain was sequenced and analyzed. A larger number of public clonotypes was shared among persistent patients (about 2,700) than among newly diagnosed patients (around 970). Persistent disease showed preferential use of TRBV28, TRBJ1-2 and TRBJ2-5, whereas newly diagnosed disease favored TRBV20-1 and TRBJ2-1.

The meaning of the sample's time point label: newly diagnosed GD, antithyroid drugs for less than 3 months. For both TCR sequencing and RNA sequencing, RNA was extracted from PBMCs in TRIzol. The diagnosis of Graves' disease followed American Thyroid Association guidelines. Recruitment of patients was carried out at an endocrinology department in Xi'an, China. Each patient gave 8.5 to 9.5 milliliters of peripheral blood, collected in an EDTA anticoagulant tube. Ficoll Paque Plus density gradient separation was used to isolate PBMCs, and no further T cell sorting was performed. An Agilent 2100 Bioanalyzer and agarose gel were used to assess RNA quality, and a NanoDrop 2000 was used to measure RNA concentration. Reading from cysteine to phenylalanine, the CDR3 counts 15 amino acids. Only the CDR3 DNA stays, 45 bases, in frame from base 1. The V end loses 0 bases and the J end loses 10 bases, and a stretch of 13 bases separates them. The CDR1 and CDR2 encoded by the germline V gene (reference sequence) are LNHDA and SQIVND.

Library preparation employed multiplex PCR. The listed sequencing device is Illumina HiSeq 4000. iRepertoire HTBI primers and Arm-PCR amplification of CDR3 regions were used to construct TCR beta libraries. Before sequencing, the PCR products went through gel purification. In the source study's methods: A total of under 80 TRBV and more than twelve TRBJ segments were identified across samples and were used for gene usage analysis of CDR3 amino acid clonotypes. COPE and FqMerger were used to merge the filtered high-quality paired reads into contigs. BLAST was used to align contigs to the IMGT TRBV, TRBD and TRBJ reference genes, and CDR3 was defined following IMGT. Clonotypes above 0.1% frequency were classified as highly expanded clones. Shannon entropy was used to measure repertoire diversity, and the Gini coefficient was used to measure V-J evenness. Public clonotypes were defined as clonotypes shared by more than one individual. TCRdb itself trimmed the public reads at Q25 with fastp, ran MiXCR and retained productive beta chains. Records with the same CDR3 protein are collapsed into one entry carrying the most frequent genes and DNA. Clone size and V and J calls follow TCRdb, not the original study. This sample lists around 450,000 distinct CDR3 sequences; 15% were detected once. The leading ten clones occupy about 7.8% of the sample.

This clonotype was counted many times. No cognate antigen has been identified for it. No much larger clone exists at a distance of one base, and base qualities are not known. A further study also used this sample, focusing on T cells in Graves' hyperthyroidism and ophthalmopathy. From the second report: A patient counted as having stable Graves' hyperthyroidism if no progression to ophthalmopathy occurred over 18 months of follow-up. Hyperthyroidism patients were aged 18 to 65 years and newly diagnosed, with disease duration of less than 2 months. Exclusion was applied to patients with uncontrolled infections, other autoimmune diseases, pregnancy or lactation. Diagnoses were established on the basis of clinical symptoms, serum thyroxine and TRAb, thyroid ultrasound, and orbital computed tomography. The TCR CDR3 was subjected to a first round of RT-PCR using the HTBI primer set and the Qiagen OneStep RT-PCR kit. Most expanded thyroid clonotypes (frequency above 0.001) were also detected in blood, suggesting blood repertoires may reflect thyroid immune responses. Ophthalmopathy was separated from stable hyperthyroidism by a 13 V-J signature model, with over 85% sensitivity and approximately 84% specificity obtained in cross-validation and 80%/75% obtained in testing. In validation, progression to ophthalmopathy was predicted by the model with roughly 69% sensitivity and 72% to 85% specificity, a median of roughly six months before onset. To identify TCR V-J signatures that set the groups apart, the researchers used a discovery cohort of about a hundred patients, made up of around 42 with Graves' ophthalmopathy and some 55 with stable Graves' hyperthyroidism. Prospective prediction of ophthalmopathy was tested in an independent validation cohort of some 19 hyperthyroidism patients and some 17 patients who later progressed to ophthalmopathy. The 75 to 100 discovery patients were randomly divided into training and test sets at a 7:3 ratio. In several Graves' hyperthyroidism patients, the study also compared T-cell repertoires from thyroid tissue with T-cell repertoires from blood. After sampling, hyperthyroidism patients received methimazole starting at 30 mg daily, and ophthalmopathy patients received high-dose intravenous methylprednisolone. Libraries were constructed in a second round of multiplex PCR, after which size selection and purification were performed. Paired-end sequencing of the libraries was performed with 100 bp reads on an Illumina HiSeq2000. SOAPnuke was used to process the raw data, throwing out any read that contained adapters or uncalled bases, had a mean Phred below 15, or lacked an exact constant-primer or identifier match. High-quality paired reads were merged using COPE v1.2.5, and each unique nucleotide sequence was defined as a clonotype. MiTCR v1.1 was used to align the clonotypes against IMGT TRBV, TRBD and TRBJ reference segments. Only V-J combinations with frequency above 0.0001, covering roughly 99% of repertoires, were analysed. The TCS score was defined as the ratio of F50 (clonal expansion) to E x V (chaos), calculated using BLOSUM62-based TCRdist between CDR3 peptides within each V-J. Welch's t-statistics and random forest reduced just over 500 V-J features to about 13, which were used in a naive Bayes classifier (R e1071). Sample size was not statistically predetermined, and blinding of investigators to group allocation was not performed. TCR Vbeta CDR3 sequencing of fewer than 150 peripheral blood samples (more than 40 ophthalmopathy, about 74 hyperthyroidism and roughly 17 progressor patients) is reported in the paper.

The sequence links TRBV19 to TRBJ1-6, with an unclear D gene assignment. Sequenced material: peripheral blood mononuclear cells (PBMCs), taken at new diagnosis, from a patient treated with antithyroid drugs. This clonotype was obtained from a middle-aged woman with Graves disease. Donor details come from another sample of the same person, matched by shared clones. The CDR3 loop reads CASSIDDLRGSPLHF. The DNA is as follows: TGTGCCAGTAGTATAGACGACCTCCGGGGATCACCCCTCCACTTT.